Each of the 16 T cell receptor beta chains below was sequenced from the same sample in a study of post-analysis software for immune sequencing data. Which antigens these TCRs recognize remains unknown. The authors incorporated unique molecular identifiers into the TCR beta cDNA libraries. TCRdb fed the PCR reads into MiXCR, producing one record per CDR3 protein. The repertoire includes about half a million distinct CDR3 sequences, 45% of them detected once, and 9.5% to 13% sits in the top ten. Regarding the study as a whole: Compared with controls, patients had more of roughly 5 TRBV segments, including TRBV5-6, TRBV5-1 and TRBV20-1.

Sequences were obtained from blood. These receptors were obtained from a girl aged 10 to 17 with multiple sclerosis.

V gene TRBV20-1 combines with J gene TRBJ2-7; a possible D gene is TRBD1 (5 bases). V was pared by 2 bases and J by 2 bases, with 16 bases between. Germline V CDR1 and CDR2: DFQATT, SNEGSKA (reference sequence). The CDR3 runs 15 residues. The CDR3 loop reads CSARNQQVLAYEQYF. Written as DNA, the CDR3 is TGCAGTGCTAGAAATCAACAGGTCCTCGCCTACGAGCAGTACTTC.

Here the CDR3 reads CASSLYPVDYGYTF. The CDR3 DNA reads as TGTGCCAGCAGCTTATACCCAGTGGACTATGGCTACACCTTC. The genes are TRBV11-2 and TRBJ1-2; D not certain. CDR3 size: 14 residues. CDR1 is SGHAT, CDR2 FQNNGV, per germline. V lost 2 bases and J lost 3, with 10 bases in between.

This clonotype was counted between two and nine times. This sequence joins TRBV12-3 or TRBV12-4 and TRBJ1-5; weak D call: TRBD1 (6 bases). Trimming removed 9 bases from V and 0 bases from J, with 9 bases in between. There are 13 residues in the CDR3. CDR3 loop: CARQGYSNQPQHF. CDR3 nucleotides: TGTGCCAGACAGGGTTATAGCAATCAGCCCCAGCATTTT.

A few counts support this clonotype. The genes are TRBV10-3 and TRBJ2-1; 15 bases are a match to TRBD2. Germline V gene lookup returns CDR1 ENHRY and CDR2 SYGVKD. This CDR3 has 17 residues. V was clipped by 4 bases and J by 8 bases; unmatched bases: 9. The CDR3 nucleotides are TGTGCCATCAGTGCCAGGACTAGCGGGAGGGCCAGGGATGAGCAGTTCTTC. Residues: CAISARTSGRARDEQFF.

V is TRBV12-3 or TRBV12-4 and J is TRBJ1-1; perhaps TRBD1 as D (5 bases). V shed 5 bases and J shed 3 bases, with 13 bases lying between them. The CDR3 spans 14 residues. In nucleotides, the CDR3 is TGTGCCAGCAGTCCCGGGGGGAGGGACACTGAAGCTTTCTTT. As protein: CASSPGGRDTEAFF.

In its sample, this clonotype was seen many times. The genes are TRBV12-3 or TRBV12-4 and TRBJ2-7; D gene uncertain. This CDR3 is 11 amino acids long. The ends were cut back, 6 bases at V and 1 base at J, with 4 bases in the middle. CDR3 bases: TGTGCCAGCAGCCCGTCCTACGAGCAGTACTTC. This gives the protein CASSPSYEQYF.

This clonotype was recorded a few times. The CDR3 protein is CSVEEGVYEQYF. CDR3 sequence (DNA): TGCAGCGTTGAGGAGGGCGTCTACGAGCAGTACTTC. This chain joins TRBV29-1 and TRBJ2-7, with D possibly being TRBD2 (6 bases). CDR3 length: 12 residues. Trimming left V 3 bases short and J 3 bases short, with 9 bases between. Germline V gene lookup returns CDR1 SQVTM and CDR2 ANQGSEA.

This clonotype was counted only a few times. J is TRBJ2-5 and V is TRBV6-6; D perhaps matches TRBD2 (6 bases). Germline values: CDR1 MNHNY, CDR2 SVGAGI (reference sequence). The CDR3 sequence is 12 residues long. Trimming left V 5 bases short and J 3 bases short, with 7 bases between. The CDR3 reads CASSGGKETQYF. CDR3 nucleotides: TGTGCCAGCAGTGGCGGGAAAGAGACCCAGTACTTC.

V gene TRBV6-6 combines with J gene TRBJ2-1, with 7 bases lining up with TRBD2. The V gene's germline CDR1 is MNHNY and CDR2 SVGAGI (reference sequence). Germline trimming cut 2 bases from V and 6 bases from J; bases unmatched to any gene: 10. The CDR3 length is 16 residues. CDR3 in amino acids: CASSYPKLADTNEQFF. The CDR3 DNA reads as TGTGCCAGCAGTTACCCGAAGCTAGCGGACACCAATGAGCAGTTCTTC.

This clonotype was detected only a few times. CDR3 protein: CSARHLAGSTDTQYF. The CDR3 DNA reads as TGCAGTGCTAGACACCTAGCGGGAAGCACAGATACGCAGTATTTT. The chain has TRBV20-1 and TRBJ2-3, with 9 bases identical to TRBD2. Losses at the gene ends were 2 bases for V and 0 bases for J; bases not matched to a gene: 3. The CDR3 runs to 15 residues. Germline lookup yields CDR1 DFQATT and CDR2 SNEGSKA (reference sequence).

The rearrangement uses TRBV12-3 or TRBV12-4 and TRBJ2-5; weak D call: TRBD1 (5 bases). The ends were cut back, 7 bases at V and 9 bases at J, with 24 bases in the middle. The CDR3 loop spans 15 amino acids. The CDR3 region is CASTQGVPFQGPQYF. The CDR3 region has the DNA TGTGCCAGCACCCAGGGTGTCCCCTTTCAAGGCCCCCAGTACTTC.

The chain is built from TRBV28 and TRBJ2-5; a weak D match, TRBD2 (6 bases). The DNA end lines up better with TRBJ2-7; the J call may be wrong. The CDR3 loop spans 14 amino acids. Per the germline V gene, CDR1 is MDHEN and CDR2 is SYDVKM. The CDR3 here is CASSYSGVRYEQYF. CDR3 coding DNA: TGTGCCAGCAGTTACTCGGGAGTAAGGTACGAGCAGTACTTC.

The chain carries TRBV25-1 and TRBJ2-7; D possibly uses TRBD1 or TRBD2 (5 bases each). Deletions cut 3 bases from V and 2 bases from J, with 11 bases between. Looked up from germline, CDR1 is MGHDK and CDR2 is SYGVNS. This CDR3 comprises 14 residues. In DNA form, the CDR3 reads TGTGCCAGCAGTGATCAGAGGGGCCCCTACGAGCAGTACTTC. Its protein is CASSDQRGPYEQYF.

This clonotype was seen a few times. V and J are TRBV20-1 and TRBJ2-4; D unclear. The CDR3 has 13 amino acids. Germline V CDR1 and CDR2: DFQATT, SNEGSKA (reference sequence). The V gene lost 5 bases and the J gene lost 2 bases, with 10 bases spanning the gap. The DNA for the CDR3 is TGCAGTGCTTCGCGCTTCCCCAAAAACATTCAGTACTTC. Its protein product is CSASRFPKNIQYF.

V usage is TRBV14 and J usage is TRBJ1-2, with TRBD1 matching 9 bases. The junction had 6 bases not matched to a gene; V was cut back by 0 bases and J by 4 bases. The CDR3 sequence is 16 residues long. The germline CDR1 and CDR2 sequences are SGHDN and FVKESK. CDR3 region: CASSQDRTGAVYGYTF. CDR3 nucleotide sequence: TGTGCCAGCAGCCAAGATAGGACAGGGGCGGTCTATGGCTACACCTTC.

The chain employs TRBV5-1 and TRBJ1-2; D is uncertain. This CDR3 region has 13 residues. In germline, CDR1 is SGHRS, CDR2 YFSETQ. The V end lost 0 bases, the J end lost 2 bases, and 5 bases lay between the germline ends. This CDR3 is CASSLAHNYGYTF. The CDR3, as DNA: TGCGCCAGCAGCTTGGCTCACAACTATGGCTACACCTTC. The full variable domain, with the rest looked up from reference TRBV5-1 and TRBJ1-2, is KAGVTQTPRYLIKTRGQQVTLSCSPISGHRSVSWYQQTPGQGLQFLFEYFSETQRNKGNFPGRFSGRQFSNSRSEMNVSTLELGDSALYLCASSLAHNYGYTFGSGTRLTVV.